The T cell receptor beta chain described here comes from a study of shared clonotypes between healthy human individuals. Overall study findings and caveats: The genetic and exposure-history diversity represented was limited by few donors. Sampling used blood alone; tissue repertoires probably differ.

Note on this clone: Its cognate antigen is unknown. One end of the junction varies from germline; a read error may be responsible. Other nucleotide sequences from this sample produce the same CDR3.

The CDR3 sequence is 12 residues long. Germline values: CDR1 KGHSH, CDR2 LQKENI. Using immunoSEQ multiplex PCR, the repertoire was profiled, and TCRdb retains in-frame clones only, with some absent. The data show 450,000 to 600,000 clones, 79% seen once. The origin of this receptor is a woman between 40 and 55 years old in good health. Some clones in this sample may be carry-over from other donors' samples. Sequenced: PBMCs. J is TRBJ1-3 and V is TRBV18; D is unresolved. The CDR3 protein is CASSPWENTIYF. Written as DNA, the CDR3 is TGCGCCAGCTCACCATGGGAAAACACCATATATTTT.